The sequence of this TCR beta chain was determined in a study of CD8+ T cells in alopecia areata. Looking at the study overall: Each day, treated patients took oral tofacitinib twice, at 5 to 10 mg per dose. Study-wide results and limits: Scalp sequencing captures resident alphabeta T cells of normal skin too. Many expanded lesional clones persisted in scalp and blood during tofacitinib. Across lesional scalp, and particularly alopecia totalis/universalis, clonality surpassed that of normal scalp.

Germline loops: CDR1 MNHEY, CDR2 SVGAGI. CDR3 size: 15 residues. With V trimmed by 6 bases and J by 8 bases, 12 bases remained unmatched. With regard to this clone: Its antigen is not identified.

cDNA reverse transcribed from extracted RNA served as the sequencing template. Using immunoSEQ multiplex PCR, the repertoire was profiled, and TCRdb retains in-frame clones only, with some absent. The top ten hold 0.75% to 0.95% of the sample, which has 170,000 or so clones, 65% seen once. Stated treatment: oral pan-JAK inhibitor, 5-10 mg twice daily. This sequence joins TRBV6-5 and TRBJ2-4, with 8 bases fitting TRBD1. This sequence originates from a human donor with alopecia areata. The sequencing used CD4+ T cells sorted from blood, collected at week 4, from a patient treated with tofacitinib. CDR3 loop: CASRSGGQGGDIQYF. In DNA, the CDR3 is TGTGCCAGCAGATCAGGAGGACAGGGTGGGGACATTCAGTACTTC.